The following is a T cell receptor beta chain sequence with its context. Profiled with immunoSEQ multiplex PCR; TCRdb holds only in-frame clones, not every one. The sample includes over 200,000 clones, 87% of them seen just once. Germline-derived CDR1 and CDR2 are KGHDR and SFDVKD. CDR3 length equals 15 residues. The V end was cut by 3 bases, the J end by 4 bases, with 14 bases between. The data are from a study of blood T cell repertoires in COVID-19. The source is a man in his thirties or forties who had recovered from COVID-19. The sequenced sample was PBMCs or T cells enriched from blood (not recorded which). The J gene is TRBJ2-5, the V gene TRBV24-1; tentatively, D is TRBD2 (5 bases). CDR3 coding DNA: TGTGCCACCAGTGATATACGAGTGGCGGGAGAGACCCAGTACTTC. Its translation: CATSDIRVAGETQYF.